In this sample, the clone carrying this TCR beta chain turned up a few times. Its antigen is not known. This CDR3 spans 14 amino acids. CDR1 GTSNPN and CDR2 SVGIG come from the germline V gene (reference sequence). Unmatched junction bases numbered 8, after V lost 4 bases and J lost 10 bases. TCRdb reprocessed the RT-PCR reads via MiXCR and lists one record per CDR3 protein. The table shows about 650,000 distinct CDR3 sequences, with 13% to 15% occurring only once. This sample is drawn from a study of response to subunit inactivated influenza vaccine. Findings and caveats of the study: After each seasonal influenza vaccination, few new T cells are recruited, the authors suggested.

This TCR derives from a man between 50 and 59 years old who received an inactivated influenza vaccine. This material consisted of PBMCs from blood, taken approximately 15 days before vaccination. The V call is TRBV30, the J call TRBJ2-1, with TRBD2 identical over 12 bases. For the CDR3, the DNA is TGTGCCTGGAACGTAGGTCTAGCGGGGGGGGAGCAGTTCTTC. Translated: CAWNVGLAGGEQFF.